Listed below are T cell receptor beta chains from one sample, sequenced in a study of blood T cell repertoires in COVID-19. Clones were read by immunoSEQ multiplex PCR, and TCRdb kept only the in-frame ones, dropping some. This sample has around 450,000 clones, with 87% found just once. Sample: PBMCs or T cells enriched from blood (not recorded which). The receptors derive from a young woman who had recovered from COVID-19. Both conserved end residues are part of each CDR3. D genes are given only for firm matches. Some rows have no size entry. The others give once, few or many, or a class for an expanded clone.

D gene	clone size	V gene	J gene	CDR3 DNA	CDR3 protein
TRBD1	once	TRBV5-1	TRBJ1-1	TGCGCCAGCAGCTTGTTCAGGGGGATGAACACTGAAGCTTTCTTT	CASSLFRGMNTEAFF
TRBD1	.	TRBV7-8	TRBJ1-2	TGTGCCAGCAGCTTAGACGGGACAGCTTTACCGGGCTATGGCTACACCTTC	CASSLDGTALPGYGYTF
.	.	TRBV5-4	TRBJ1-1	TGTGCCAGCAGCTTGGATAGGGCGGGTGAAGCTTTCTTT	CASSLDRAGEAFF
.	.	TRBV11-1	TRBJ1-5	TGTGCCAGCAGCCAATCGGGGAATCAGCCCCAGCATTTT	CASSQSGNQPQHF
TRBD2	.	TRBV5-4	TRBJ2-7	TGTGCCAGCAGCTTGGGCGGTGGGCGGGGGGGCGTCTACGAGCAGTACTTC	CASSLGGGRGGVYEQYF
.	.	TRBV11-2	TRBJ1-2	TGTGCCAGCACCCTGCGGGGCCGCGGAAACTATGGCTACACCTTC	CASTLRGRGNYGYTF
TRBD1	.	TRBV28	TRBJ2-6	TGTGCCAGCAGACCGACAGGGACCGGGGCCAACGTCCTGACTTTC	CASRPTGTGANVLTF
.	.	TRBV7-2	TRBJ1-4	TGTGCCAGCAGCCAAGTCGGGGGAAATGAAAAACTGTTTTTT	CASSQVGGNEKLFF
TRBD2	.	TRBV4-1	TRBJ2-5	TGCGCCAGCAGCCAAGACGGACTAGCGGAAGAGACCCAGTACTTC	CASSQDGLAEETQYF
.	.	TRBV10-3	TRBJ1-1	TGTGCCATCAGTGAGTCGACTACTGAAGCTTTCTTT	CAISESTTEAFF
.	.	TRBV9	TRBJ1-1	TGTGCCAGCAGCGTACAGGCAGAGGGCACTGAAGCTTTCTTT	CASSVQAEGTEAFF
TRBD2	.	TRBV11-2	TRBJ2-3	TGTGCCAGCAGCTTTGGGGGGGGGACAGATACGCAGTATTTT	CASSFGGGTDTQYF
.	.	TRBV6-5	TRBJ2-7	TGTGCCAGCCGGGGATATCGCTACGAGCAGTACTTC	CASRGYRYEQYF
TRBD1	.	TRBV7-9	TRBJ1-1	TGTGCCAGCACGATCATAGAGTCTCCGGGACAGGGATTTGAAACTGAAGCTTTCTTT	CASTIIESPGQGFETEAFF
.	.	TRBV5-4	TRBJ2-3	TGTGCCAGCAGCTTCCAGTCGGGTACAGATACGCAGTATTTT	CASSFQSGTDTQYF
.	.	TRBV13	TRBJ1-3	TGTGCCAGCAGCTCACAAACAGGGAAATACTACGGAAACACCATATATTTT	CASSSQTGKYYGNTIYF
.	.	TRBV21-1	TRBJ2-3	TGTGCCAGCAGCAAAGTTGTTATGAACAGGGGCGGACTTCCACAGTATTTT	CASSKVVMNRGGLPQYF
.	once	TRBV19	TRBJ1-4	TGTGCCAGTAGTCTTCAGGCCGCAACTAATGAAAAACTGTTTTTT	CASSLQAATNEKLFF
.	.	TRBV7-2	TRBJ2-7	TGTGCCAGCAGCTTAGCGAGGCTCGGCGAGCAGTACTTC	CASSLARLGEQYF
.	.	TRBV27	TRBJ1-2	TGTGCCAGCAGTTCTAACAGGGATGGCTACACCTTC	CASSSNRDGYTF
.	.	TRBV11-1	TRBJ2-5	TGTGCCAGCAGCTTAGGCAGACAAGAGACCCAGTACTTC	CASSLGRQETQYF
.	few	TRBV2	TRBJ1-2	TGTGCCAGCGCGGGGGAGAATAGGGGTGGCTACACCTTC	CASAGENRGGYTF
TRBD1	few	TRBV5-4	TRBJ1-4	TGTGCCAGCAGTCTCACCGGGACAGGTGGTGAAAAACTGTTTTTT	CASSLTGTGGEKLFF
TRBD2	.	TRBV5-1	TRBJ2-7	TGCGCCAGCAGCCCTATAGCGGGGGCGGAGGAGCAGTACTTC	CASSPIAGAEEQYF
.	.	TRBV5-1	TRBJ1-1	TGCGCCAGCAGTCGTACATATAGGGGTAACACTGAAGCTTTCTTT	CASSRTYRGNTEAFF
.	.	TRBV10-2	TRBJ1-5	TGCGCCAGAGACCTAGGAGGGCCCCAGCATTTT	CARDLGGPQHF
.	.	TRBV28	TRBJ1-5	TGTGCCAGCAGTCTACAGCAAGATAGCAATCAGCCCCAGCATTTT	CASSLQQDSNQPQHF
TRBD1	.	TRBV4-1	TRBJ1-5	TGCGCCAGCAGCCAAGAGGGGACAGGGACCGATCAGCCCCAGCATTTT	CASSQEGTGTDQPQHF
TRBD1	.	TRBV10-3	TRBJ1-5	TGTGCCATCAGTGAGACAGGGGGCGCAGGGTTCGATCAGCCCCAGCATTTT	CAISETGGAGFDQPQHF
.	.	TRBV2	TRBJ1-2	TGTGCCAGCACTCTGGAGGGGTCTTACTATGGCTACACCTTC	CASTLEGSYYGYTF
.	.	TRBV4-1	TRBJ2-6	TGCGCCAGCAGCCAACTGTCTGGGGCCAACGTCCTGACTTTC	CASSQLSGANVLTF
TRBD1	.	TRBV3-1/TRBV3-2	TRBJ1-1	TGTGCCAGCAGCCAAGGACAGGGGGCAGACGCTTTCTTT	CASSQGQGADAFF
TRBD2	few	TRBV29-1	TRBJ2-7	TGCAGCGTTGAGCCTAGCGGGGGCGAGCAGTACTTC	CSVEPSGGEQYF
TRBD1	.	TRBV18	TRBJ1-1	TGTGCCAGCTCACCGCAGGGGGCGAACACTGAAGCTTTCTTT	CASSPQGANTEAFF
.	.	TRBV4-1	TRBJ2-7	TGCGCCAGCACCAGGGTTCCGGGGGTTCGGGAGCAGTACTTC	CASTRVPGVREQYF
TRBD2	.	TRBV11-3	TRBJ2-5	TGTGCCAGCAGCTCACGGACTAGCGGGGGTCACGAGACCCAGTACTTC	CASSSRTSGGHETQYF
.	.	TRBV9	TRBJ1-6	TGTGCCAGCAGCGTAGACGGAGGGGAAGGGGCCCTCCACTTT	CASSVDGGEGALHF
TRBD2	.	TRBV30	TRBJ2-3	TGTGCCTACCAACTAGCGGGGGTCACAGATACGCAGTATTTT	CAYQLAGVTDTQYF
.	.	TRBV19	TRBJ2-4	TGTGCCAGTAGGGAGGGGATAGCCAAAAACATTCAGTACTTC	CASREGIAKNIQYF
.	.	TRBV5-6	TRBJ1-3	TGTGCCAGCAGCTTTGGTGCCGGGAGGGGAAACACCATATATTTT	CASSFGAGRGNTIYF
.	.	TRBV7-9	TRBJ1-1	TGTGCCAGCAGTCACCGACTTTCCCAAGCTTTCTTT	CASSHRLSQAFF